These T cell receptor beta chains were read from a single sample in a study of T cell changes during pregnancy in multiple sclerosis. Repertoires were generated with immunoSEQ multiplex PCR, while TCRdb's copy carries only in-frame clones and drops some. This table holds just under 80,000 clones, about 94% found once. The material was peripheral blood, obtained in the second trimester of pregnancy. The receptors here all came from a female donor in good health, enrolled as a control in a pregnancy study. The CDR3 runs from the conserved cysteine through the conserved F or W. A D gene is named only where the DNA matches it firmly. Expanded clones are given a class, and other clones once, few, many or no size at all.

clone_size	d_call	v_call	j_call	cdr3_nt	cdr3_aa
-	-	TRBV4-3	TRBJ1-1	TGCGCCAGCAGCCAATTCAGGGAGGGCACTGAAGCTTTCTTT	CASSQFREGTEAFF
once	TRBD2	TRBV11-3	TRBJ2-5	TGTGCCAGCAGCTTAGTAGTAGCGGGGGCCACAGAGACCCAGTACTTC	CASSLVVAGATETQYF
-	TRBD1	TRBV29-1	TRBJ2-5	TGCAGCGTTGGACAGGGCGGTCGAGAGACCCAGTACTTC	CSVGQGGRETQYF
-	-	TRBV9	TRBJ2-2	TGTGCCAGCAGCGTGGGACAGAACACCGGGGAGCTGTTTTTT	CASSVGQNTGELFF
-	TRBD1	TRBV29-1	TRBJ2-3	TGCAGCACCCTGGACAGGGGGGGCACAGATACGCAGTATTTT	CSTLDRGGTDTQYF
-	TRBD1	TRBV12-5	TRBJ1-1	TGTGCTAGTGGTCTTCGGACAGGCACTGAAGCTTTCTTT	CASGLRTGTEAFF
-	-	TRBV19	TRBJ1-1	TGTGCCAGTAGTATCCGGGTCCAAGACACTGAAGCTTTCTTT	CASSIRVQDTEAFF
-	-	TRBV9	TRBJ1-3	TGTGCCAGCAGCGTAGCTCCCCGGGGGTCGGGAAACACCATATATTTT	CASSVAPRGSGNTIYF
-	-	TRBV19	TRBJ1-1	TGTGCCAGTAGTATCCAGGTCGAAGCTTTCTTT	CASSIQVEAFF
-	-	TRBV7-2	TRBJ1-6	TGTGCCAGCAGCTTACTGAATTCACCCCTCCACTTT	CASSLLNSPLHF
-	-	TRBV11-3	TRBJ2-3	TGTGCCAGCAGCTTAGGCCTCACAGGCCCACGCACAGATACGCAGTATTTT	CASSLGLTGPRTDTQYF
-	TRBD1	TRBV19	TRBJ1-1	TGTGCCAGTGCAGGGCCCAGACAGGGCGAGTCGGACACTGAAGCTTTCTTT	CASAGPRQGESDTEAFF
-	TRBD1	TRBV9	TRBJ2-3	TGTGCCAGCAGCGTACATAACAGGGGAGGCACAGATACGCAGTATTTT	CASSVHNRGGTDTQYF
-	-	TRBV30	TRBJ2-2	TGTGCCTGGTTGGGACACGGCACCGGGGAGCTGTTTTTT	CAWLGHGTGELFF
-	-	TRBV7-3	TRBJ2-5	TGTGCCAGCAGTTTAGGCGGGGTTGTGCAAGAGACCCAGTACTTC	CASSLGGVVQETQYF
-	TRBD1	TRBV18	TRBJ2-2	TGTGCCAGCTCACCGACAGGGGAAAGAGCCGGGGAGCTGTTTTTT	CASSPTGERAGELFF
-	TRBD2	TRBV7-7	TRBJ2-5	TGTGCCAGCAGCCTGGGGCGGGGGGCTGAAGAGACCCAGTACTTC	CASSLGRGAEETQYF
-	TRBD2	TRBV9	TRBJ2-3	TGTGCCAGCAGCCCGAGGGGAGGCGGGGGGACTGAAGATACGCAGTATTTT	CASSPRGGGGTEDTQYF
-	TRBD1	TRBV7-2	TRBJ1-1	TGTGCCAGCAGCGTTCGACAGGGGAACCCTTCTGAAGCTTTCTTT	CASSVRQGNPSEAFF
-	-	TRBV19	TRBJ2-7	TGTGCCAGTGGGGACACGGAAGGTGCGACCTACGAGCAGTACTTC	CASGDTEGATYEQYF
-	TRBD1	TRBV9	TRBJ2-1	TGTGCCAGTGCGGGACAGGGGGGTTACCATGAGCAGTTCTTC	CASAGQGGYHEQFF
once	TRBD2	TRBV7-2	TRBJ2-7	TGTGCCAGCAGCTTAACTCTAACCGGGACTAGCGGGGACGAGCAGTACTTC	CASSLTLTGTSGDEQYF
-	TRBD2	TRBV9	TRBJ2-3	TGTGCCAGCAGCGTAGCTATCGGGGGGGGTGACGTTGCAGATACGCAGTATTTT	CASSVAIGGGDVADTQYF
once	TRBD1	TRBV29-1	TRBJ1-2	TGCAGCGTTGACCTCCGGGACAGGGTCGACTATGGCTACACCTTC	CSVDLRDRVDYGYTF
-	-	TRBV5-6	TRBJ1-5	TGTGCCAGCAGCTTGGGCGGGGACCAGCCCCAGCATTTT	CASSLGGDQPQHF
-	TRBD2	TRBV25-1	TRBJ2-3	TGTGCCAGCAGTGAAGCGGGGGGCGAGTTGGATACGCAGTATTTT	CASSEAGGELDTQYF
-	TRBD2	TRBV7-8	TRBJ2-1	TGTGCCAGCGTCGGTAGCGGGGGCCATGAGCAGTTCTTC	CASVGSGGHEQFF
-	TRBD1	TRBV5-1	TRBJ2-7	TGCGCCAGCAGCGAAGGACAGGGCCCCTACGAGCAGCACTTC	CASSEGQGPYEQHF
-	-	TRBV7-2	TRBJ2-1	TGTGCCAGCAGCTTATCCGCAGGGATCAATGAGCAGTTCTTC	CASSLSAGINEQFF
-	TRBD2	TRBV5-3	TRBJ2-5	TGTGCCAGAAGCTTGTGCCGCGGGGGGGTGCTCCAAGAGACCCAGTACTTC	CARSLCRGGVLQETQYF
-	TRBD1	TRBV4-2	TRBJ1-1	TGTGCCAGCAGCCATCCGATAGGGACAGAAACTGAAGCTTTCTTT	CASSHPIGTETEAFF
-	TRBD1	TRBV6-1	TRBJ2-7	TGTGCCAGCAGTGAATCACAGGGGGTCGACGAGCAGTACTTC	CASSESQGVDEQYF
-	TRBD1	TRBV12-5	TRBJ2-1	TGTGCTAGTGGTTCACAGGGGGCTGGCTATACTGAGCAGTTCTTC	CASGSQGAGYTEQFF
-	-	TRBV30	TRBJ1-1	TGTGCCTGGACAAAGGGGTTGAACACTGAAGCTTTCTTT	CAWTKGLNTEAFF
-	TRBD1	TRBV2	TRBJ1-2	TGTGCCAGCAGTCTGACAGGGATGGTTCATGGCTACACCTTC	CASSLTGMVHGYTF
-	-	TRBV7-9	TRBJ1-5	TGTGCCAGCAGCCCGAGAACGGGGGATCAGCCCCAGCATTTT	CASSPRTGDQPQHF
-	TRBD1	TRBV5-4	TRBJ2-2	TGTGCCAGCAGCGTTAGACAGGGGGCTGGCGGGGAGCTGTTTTTT	CASSVRQGAGGELFF
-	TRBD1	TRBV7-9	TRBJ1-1	TGTGCCAGCAGCTCTACTCGGACAGGGACTGAAGCTTTCTTT	CASSSTRTGTEAFF
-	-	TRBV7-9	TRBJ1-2	TGTGCCAGCAGATCCCTTAGCCGGGAGGACAGCTATGGCTACACCTTC	CASRSLSREDSYGYTF
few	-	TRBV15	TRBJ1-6	TGTGCCACCAGCAGGGACTACAATTCACCCCTCCACTTT	CATSRDYNSPLHF
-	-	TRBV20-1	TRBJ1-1	TGCACCCAGGCACGGAACACTGAAGCTTTCTTT	CTQARNTEAFF
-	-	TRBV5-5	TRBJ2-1	TGTCCCTCCGGGAATGAGCAGTTCTTC	CPSGNEQFF
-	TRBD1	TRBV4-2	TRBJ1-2	TGTGCCAGCAGGCCCACCGGGACAGGGGATCATGGCTACACCTTC	CASRPTGTGDHGYTF
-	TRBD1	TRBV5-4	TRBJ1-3	TGTGCCAGCAGCTTGAGGGGGACAGGTGGAAACACCATATATTTT	CASSLRGTGGNTIYF
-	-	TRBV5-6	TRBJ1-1	TGTGCCAGCAGCGAGAGGAGGCACAGGGCCACTGAAGCTTTCTTT	CASSERRHRATEAFF
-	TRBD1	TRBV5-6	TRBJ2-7	TGTGCCAGCAGCTTTCCGGCAACAGGGGACGAGCAGTACTTC	CASSFPATGDEQYF
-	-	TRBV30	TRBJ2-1	TGTGCCTGGAGTGTAGAGTCTTTCAATGAGCAGTTCTTC	CAWSVESFNEQFF
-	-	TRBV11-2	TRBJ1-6	TGTGCCAGCACCTCGCCAGGGGTGGGGAATTATTCACCCCTCCACTTT	CASTSPGVGNYSPLHF